This record concerns one T cell receptor (beta chain) sequence. Antigen specificity is unknown. A read error may account for a junction end that differs from germline. These data belong to a study of cytomegalovirus exposure and HLA in healthy donors. General observations from the study: In a later analysis, a missense DCLRE1C variant was linked to TCR beta V- and J-gene trimming. In a later analysis, several top co-occurrence clusters appeared linked to parvovirus B19, influenza, CMV and Epstein-Barr virus. Researchers catalogued 150 or so TCR beta chains as cytomegalovirus-associated.

Per germline, CDR1 MNHEY and CDR2 SVGAGI. The CDR3 is 12 amino acids. PCR employed 60 Vbeta and 13 Jbeta primers. TCRdb keeps only in-frame clones here, not all; method: immunoSEQ multiplex PCR. The sample consists of approximately 190,000 clones, 84% of them appearing once. The V gene is TRBV6-5, the J gene TRBJ1-6, with D hard to call. Sequenced input: PBMCs. This sequence originates from a woman aged 45 to 65 in good health and CMV-seropositive. CDR3 DNA sequence: TGTGCCGCATGGTCCTATAATTCACCCCTCCAATTT. It encodes CAAWSYNSPLQF.